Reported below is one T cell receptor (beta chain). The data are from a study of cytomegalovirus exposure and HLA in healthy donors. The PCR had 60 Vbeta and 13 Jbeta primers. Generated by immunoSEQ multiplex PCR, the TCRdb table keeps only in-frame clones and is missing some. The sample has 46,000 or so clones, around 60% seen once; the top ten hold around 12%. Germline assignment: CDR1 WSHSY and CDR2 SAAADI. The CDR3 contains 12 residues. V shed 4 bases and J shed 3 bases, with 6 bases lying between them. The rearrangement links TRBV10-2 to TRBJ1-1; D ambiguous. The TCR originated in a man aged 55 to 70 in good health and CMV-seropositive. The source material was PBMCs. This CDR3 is CASSVRDTEAFF. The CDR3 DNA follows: TGCGCCAGCAGTGTCCGGGACACTGAAGCTTTCTTT.